The 32 T cell receptor beta chains given below trace back to one sample, sequenced in a study of identical twins. TCRdb reprocessed the 5' RACE reads with MiXCR, giving one entry per CDR3 protein. The data contain 1,800,000 or so distinct CDR3 sequences, about 31% of them singletons. Source material: cord blood. The source of these receptors is a newborn girl in good health.

V gene TRBV5-1 combines with J gene TRBJ1-1, with D possibly TRBD1 on 6 matching bases. This CDR3 comprises 15 residues. The V gene's germline CDR1 is SGHRS and CDR2 YFSETQ. The V gene lost 3 bases and the J gene lost 1 base, with 13 bases spanning the gap. The CDR3 region has the DNA TGCGCCAGCAGCTCACAAAGGGGACAGAACACTGAAGCTTTCTTT. It translates to CASSSQRGQNTEAFF.

V usage is TRBV30 and J usage is TRBJ1-2, with D tentatively TRBD1 (5 bases). V shed 5 bases and J shed 5 bases, with 15 bases lying between them. This CDR3 contains 13 residues. Germline-derived CDR1 and CDR2 are GTSNPN and SVGIG (reference sequence). The CDR3 DNA is TGTGCCTGGGCAAAGACAGATTATTATGGCTACACCTTC. It encodes CAWAKTDYYGYTF.

This clonotype occurred a few times. CDR3 sequence: CASRFSETQYF. The CDR3 nucleotides are TGTGCCAGTAGGTTCTCCGAGACCCAGTACTTC. The rearrangement uses TRBV6-5 and TRBJ2-5; no reliable D call. The V end was cut by 9 bases, the J end by 5 bases, with 10 bases between. Germline loops: CDR1 MNHEY, CDR2 SVGAGI. CDR3 length: 11 residues.

On this clonotype itself: The junction shows a germline mismatch at one end, possibly a read error. In DNA form, the CDR3 reads TGTGCCAGCGGTGATACGGCGGGGCACTCCTACGAGCAGTACTTC. It codes for CASGDTAGHSYEQYF. The chain has TRBV2 and TRBJ2-7; weak D call: TRBD2 (6 bases). Germline-derived CDR1 and CDR2 are SNHLY and FYNNEI. This CDR3 is 15 amino acids long.

This sequence joins TRBV7-2 and TRBJ1-6; 7 bases map to TRBD1. Germline CDR1 is SGHTA and CDR2 is FQGNSA. This CDR3 spans 13 amino acids. The junction had 7 bases not matched to a gene; V was cut back by 10 bases and J by 7 bases. The DNA of the CDR3 is TGTGCCATAAAGGACAGGACCAATTCACCCCTCCACTTT. It translates to CAIKDRTNSPLHF.

This clonotype occurred many times. The gene calls are TRBV2 and TRBJ1-6; 10 nucleotides align to TRBD1. Germline V lookup: CDR1 SNHLY, CDR2 FYNNEI. After removal of 7 bases from V and 7 bases from J, the junction contained 4 bases not matched to a gene. The CDR3 covers 14 residues. Here the CDR3 DNA reads TGTGCCAGCACTCCGGGACAGGGGAATTCACCCCTCCACTTT. Its translation: CASTPGQGNSPLHF. The entire variable domain, with the rest obtained from reference TRBV2 and TRBJ1-6, is as follows: EPEVTQTPSHQVTQMGQEVILRCVPISNHLYFYWYRQILGQKVEFLVSFYNNEISEKSEIFDDQFSVERPDGSNFTLKIRSTKLEDSAMYFCASTPGQGNSPLHFGNGTRLTVT.

The rearrangement uses TRBV20-1 and TRBJ2-3; D call uncertain. Per germline, CDR1 DFQATT and CDR2 SNEGSKA (reference sequence). The CDR3 covers 14 residues. Trimming removed 1 base at V and 4 bases at J, with 12 bases between. CDR3 sequence: CSARASSRPDTQYF. The CDR3 coding sequence is TGCAGTGCTAGAGCATCTAGTCGCCCAGATACGCAGTATTTT.

This clonotype was detected a few times. This sequence joins TRBV4-1 and TRBJ2-3; D call uncertain. Trimming cost V 1 base and J 5 bases, with 13 bases left between them. Germline CDR1 MGHRA, CDR2 YSYEKL. The CDR3 is made up of 15 amino acids. CDR3 loop: CASSQVYLFGDTQYF. The DNA for the CDR3 is TGCGCCAGCAGCCAAGTCTACCTTTTTGGAGATACGCAGTATTTT.

This sequence joins TRBV5-1 and TRBJ2-3; TRBD1 or TRBD2 may be the D gene (6 bases each). There are 16 residues in the CDR3. The germline gives CDR1 SGHRS, CDR2 YFSETQ. Trimming pared 4 bases from V and 0 bases from J, leaving 15 bases between. The CDR3 bases are TGCGCCAGCAGCCCGGGGGACATCAGGAGCACAGATACGCAGTATTTT. Its translation: CASSPGDIRSTDTQYF.

The chain employs TRBV27 and TRBJ2-5; D is perhaps TRBD2 (5 bases). The germline V and J ends were trimmed by 8 bases and 2 bases, with 15 bases remaining between them. The germline gives CDR1 MNHEY, CDR2 SMNVEV (reference sequence). This CDR3 contains 14 residues. CDR3 region: CASRRTGIQETQYF. The CDR3 nucleotides are TGTGCCAGCCGAAGAACGGGGATTCAAGAGACCCAGTACTTC.

The rearrangement uses TRBV5-1 and TRBJ2-1, with D perhaps matching TRBD2 (6 bases). The CDR3 contains 13 residues. The V end was cut by 1 base, the J end by 13 bases, with 15 bases between. Germline values: CDR1 SGHRS, CDR2 YFSETQ. The CDR3 protein is CASSLPGRETQFF. The CDR3 region has the DNA TGCGCCAGCAGCTTGCCAGGACGGGAGACCCAGTTCTTC.

A note on this clonotype: At one of its ends the junction is not consistent with the germline gene, which may arise from a read error. The chain carries TRBV4-2 and TRBJ1-5, with a tentative D call TRBD1 (5 bases). CDR1 and CDR2 from the germline V gene are LGHNA and YNFKEQ. CDR3 size: 17 residues. CDR3 sequence: CASSPIGARGSNQPRHF. DNA for the CDR3: TGTGCCAGCAGCCCTATCGGGGCCCGCGGGAGCAATCAGCCCCGGCATTTT.

The V gene is TRBV9, the J gene TRBJ1-1; a possible D gene is TRBD1 (6 bases). Trimming removed 0 bases at V and 5 bases at J, with 11 bases between. This CDR3 is built from 14 residues. CDR1 and CDR2 from the germline V gene are SGDLS and YYNGEE. CDR3 bases: TGTGCCAGCAGCGTAGGGGGGGGGCTGACTGAAGCTTTCTTT. Protein sequence: CASSVGGGLTEAFF.

This chain connects TRBV3-1 to TRBJ2-7; no reliable D call. The CDR3 is 13 amino acids. Deletions cut 4 bases from V and 2 bases from J, with 9 bases between. Per germline, CDR1 LGHDT and CDR2 YNNKEL (reference sequence). CDR3 in amino acids: CASSPSRTYEQYF. DNA of the CDR3: TGTGCCAGCAGCCCATCTAGAACCTACGAGCAGTACTTC.

This clonotype was counted only a few times. The genes are TRBV20-1 and TRBJ1-5, with a tentative D call TRBD1 (5 bases). The CDR3 is made up of 13 amino acids. In germline, CDR1 is DFQATT, CDR2 SNEGSKA (reference sequence). V dropped 7 bases and J dropped 1 base, with 11 bases sitting between them. The CDR3 nucleotides read TGCAGTGGCCTTAAGGGGAGCAATCAGCCCCAGCATTTT. It translates to CSGLKGSNQPQHF.

The sample holds a few counts of this clonotype. The rearrangement joins TRBV18 to TRBJ2-5; D unresolved. The length of the CDR3 is 15 residues. Trimming left V 1 base short and J 1 base short, with 10 bases between. Germline V gives CDR1 KGHSH, CDR2 LQKENI. CDR3 sequence: CASSPLDVPQETQYF. The CDR3 coding sequence is TGTGCCAGCTCACCACTAGATGTGCCCCAAGAGACCCAGTACTTC.

The CDR3 spells CASSLGLLAGGPSSYEQYF. DNA for the CDR3: TGTGCCAGCAGTTTGGGGCTACTAGCGGGAGGGCCAAGCTCCTACGAGCAGTACTTC. The chain recombines TRBV28 with TRBJ2-7, with TRBD2 matching over 13 bases. The CDR3 length is 19 residues. Germline assignment: CDR1 MDHEN and CDR2 SYDVKM. J gave up 0 bases and V 3 bases, and 11 bases lay outside the gene matches.

The V call is TRBV4-2, the J call TRBJ2-1, with a tentative D call TRBD2 (6 bases). Germline values: CDR1 LGHNA, CDR2 YNFKEQ. This CDR3 has 16 amino acids. Trimming took 0 bases from V and 0 from J, leaving 9 bases between them. CDR3 protein: CASSQDLGGSYNEQFF. The DNA of the CDR3 is TGTGCCAGCAGCCAAGATCTGGGGGGCTCCTACAATGAGCAGTTCTTC.

This clonotype was detected only a few times. This chain joins TRBV10-3 and TRBJ1-1; unclear D gene. Germline-derived CDR1 and CDR2 are ENHRY and SYGVKD. The CDR3 sequence is 12 residues long. Trimming took off 2 bases at V and 2 bases at J, with 3 bases between the two ends. Here the CDR3 reads CAISEDNTEAFF. The CDR3 nucleotides read TGTGCCATCAGTGAGGACAACACTGAAGCTTTCTTT.

Comment on this clonotype: A single base separates this from a much larger clone, so it may be a read error. The rearrangement uses TRBV10-3 and TRBJ1-1, with TRBD1 matching 7 bases. The CDR3 is made up of 13 amino acids. The V gene end was trimmed by 2 bases and the J gene end by 4 bases; junction bases not matched to a gene: 1. Germline assignment: CDR1 ENHRY and CDR2 SYGVKD. The CDR3 here is CAISEAGGTEAFF. The CDR3 coding sequence is TGTGCCATCAGTGAGGCAGGGGGCACTGAAGCTTTCTTT.

There are a few counts of this clonotype. Written as DNA, the CDR3 is TGCAGTGCTCAAGAGGCTCCGATACTCGAGGGCGAGCAGTACTTC. Amino acids: CSAQEAPILEGEQYF. The chain couples TRBV20-1 to TRBJ2-5; a possible D gene is TRBD2 (5 bases). Matching the DNA end better, TRBJ2-7 makes the J call doubtful. This CDR3 contains 15 residues. Germline lookup yields CDR1 DFQATT and CDR2 SNEGSKA (reference sequence).

This rearrangement joins TRBV20-1 to TRBJ2-5; TRBD2 matches 10 bases. The better agreement between TRBJ2-7 and the DNA end casts doubt on the J call. This CDR3 comprises 14 residues. The germline gives CDR1 DFQATT, CDR2 SNEGSKA (reference sequence). DNA of the CDR3: TGCAGTGCTAGAGGGGTAGCGGGGGGTTACGAGCAGTACTTC. It specifies CSARGVAGGYEQYF.

The chain combines TRBV4-2 with TRBJ2-5; 10 bases map to TRBD2. Germline V lookup: CDR1 LGHNA, CDR2 YNFKEQ. CDR3 length: 16 amino acids. With V trimmed by 0 bases and J by 5 bases, 6 bases remained unmatched. In nucleotides, the CDR3 is TGTGCCAGCAGCCAAGATCCCAGCGGGAGGGGGGAGACCCAGTACTTC. Its protein is CASSQDPSGRGETQYF.

The rearrangement joins TRBV29-1 to TRBJ1-1; D uncertain. Germline CDR1 reads SQVTM; CDR2 reads ANQGSEA. There are 12 residues in the CDR3. Trimming pared 6 bases from V and 4 bases from J, leaving 12 bases between. CDR3 region: CSVVVGRTEAFF. In DNA form, the CDR3 reads TGCAGCGTGGTCGTAGGTCGCACTGAAGCTTTCTTT.

This clonotype was detected only once. This may arise from a read error, as a much more abundant clone is one base away. This rearrangement joins TRBV12-3 or TRBV12-4 to TRBJ2-4; 8 bases line up with TRBD1. There are 13 residues in the CDR3. The CDR3 region is CASTNRGKNIQSF. CDR3 bases: TGTGCCAGCACCAACAGGGGGAAAAACATTCAGTCCTTC.

This clonotype has just a few counts. The J gene is TRBJ1-2, the V gene TRBV6-5; D gene unclear. Germline loops: CDR1 MNHEY, CDR2 SVGAGI. V shed 2 bases and J shed 7 bases, with 11 bases lying between them. CDR3 length: 13 amino acids. CDR3 amino acids: CASSYGEPPGYTF. As DNA, the CDR3 is TGTGCCAGCAGTTACGGGGAGCCTCCTGGCTACACCTTC.

The genes are TRBV4-1 and TRBJ2-3, with 7 bases fitting TRBD2. The germline V gene encodes CDR1 MGHRA and CDR2 YSYEKL. V lost 4 bases to trimming and J lost 2 bases; unmatched junction nucleotides: 6. CDR3 length: 15 amino acids. The CDR3 reads CASSPRTRATDTQYF. The CDR3 coding sequence is TGCGCCAGCAGCCCCCGGACTAGGGCCACAGATACGCAGTATTTT.

V and J are TRBV13 and TRBJ2-5; the match to TRBD2 covers 13 bases. The CDR3 extends over 16 amino acids. The junction had 15 bases not matched to a gene; V was cut back by 6 bases and J by 11 bases. Per germline, CDR1 PRHDT and CDR2 FYEKMQ (reference sequence). Written as DNA, the CDR3 is TGTGCCAGCAGTTATGGGACTAGCGGGATCCACAATGAGCAGTACTTC. Protein: CASSYGTSGIHNEQYF.

This clonotype appeared a few times. V gene TRBV5-5 combines with J gene TRBJ2-3; 8 bases align to TRBD2. The junction had 10 bases not matched to a gene; V was cut back by 4 bases and J by 3 bases. CDR3 size: 16 residues. Germline V gene sequence: CDR1 SGHKS, CDR2 YYEKEE (reference sequence). CDR3 nucleotide sequence: TGTGCCAGCAGCCCAATAGCGGGAAGCGAAACAGATACGCAGTATTTT. Protein sequence: CASSPIAGSETDTQYF.

On this clonotype itself: A read error is possible here, since a much larger clone lies one base away. V and J are TRBV28 and TRBJ1-5; TRBD1 matches at 8 bases. V was pared by 4 bases and J by 0 bases, with 2 bases of the junction left unmatched. The CDR3 has 15 amino acids. CDR1 and CDR2 from the germline V gene are MDHEN and SYDVKM. CDR3 region: CASSWGQDSNQPQHF. The CDR3 nucleotides are TGTGCCAGCAGTTGGGGACAGGATAGCAATCAGCCCCAGCATTTT. Full variable domain (outside the CDR3, taken from reference TRBV28 and TRBJ1-5): DVKVTQSSRYLVKRTGEKVFLECVQDMDHENMFWYRQDPGLGLRLIYFSYDVKMKEKGDIPEGYSVSREKKERFSLILESASTNQTSMYLCASSWGQDSNQPQHFGDGTRLSIL.

The chain uses TRBV11-2 and TRBJ2-7, with TRBD1 matching 9 bases. V was clipped by 5 bases and J by 7 bases; unmatched bases: 18. This CDR3 contains 17 residues. The germline CDR1 and CDR2 sequences are SGHAT and FQNNGV. The DNA for the CDR3 is TGTGCCAGCAGCCCAATAGCCGGGACAGGGCCTTACAATGAGCAGTACTTC. It encodes CASSPIAGTGPYNEQYF.

Notes on this clonotype: A read error may account for a junction end that differs from germline. This chain links TRBV7-7 with TRBJ2-3; tentatively, D is TRBD2 (5 bases). In germline, CDR1 is SSHAT, CDR2 FNYEAQ (reference sequence). The CDR3 covers 17 residues. As DNA, the CDR3 is TGTGCTAGCAGCTTATACTCTGGACTCGGAATCACAGATACGCAGTATTTT. This gives the protein CASSLYSGLGITDTQYF.